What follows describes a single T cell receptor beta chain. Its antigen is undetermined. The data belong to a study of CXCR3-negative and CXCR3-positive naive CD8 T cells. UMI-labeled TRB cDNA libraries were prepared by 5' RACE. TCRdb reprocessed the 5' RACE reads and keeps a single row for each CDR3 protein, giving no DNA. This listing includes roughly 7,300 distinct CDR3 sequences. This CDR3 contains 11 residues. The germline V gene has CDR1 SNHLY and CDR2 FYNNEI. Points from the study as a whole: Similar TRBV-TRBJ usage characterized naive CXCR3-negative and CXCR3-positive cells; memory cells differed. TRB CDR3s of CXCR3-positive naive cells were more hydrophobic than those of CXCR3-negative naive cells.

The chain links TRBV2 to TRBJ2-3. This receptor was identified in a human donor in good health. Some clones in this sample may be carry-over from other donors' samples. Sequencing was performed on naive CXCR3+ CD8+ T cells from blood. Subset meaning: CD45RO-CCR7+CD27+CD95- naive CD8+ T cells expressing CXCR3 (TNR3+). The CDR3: CASSGEDTQYF.